This passage covers 10 T cell receptor beta chains from one sample sequenced in a study of shared clonotypes between healthy human individuals. Data came from immunoSEQ multiplex PCR; TCRdb stores just in-frame clones and leaves some out. Here the sample spans 950,000 to 1,200,000 clones, approximately 77% being singletons. What was sequenced was memory CD4+ T cells from PBMCs. Subset denoted: CD45RA-negative fraction. The receptors shown here come from a man in his late teens or twenties in good health. Some clones in this sample may be carry-over from other donors' samples.

This clone was recorded at least ten times. Other DNA sequences in the sample encode the same CDR3. The chain employs TRBV30 and TRBJ1-2, with 9 bases aligning to TRBD1. J was trimmed by 3 bases and V by 3 bases; bases with no gene match: 8. The CDR3 spans 15 residues. Germline V gene data show CDR1 as GTSNPN and CDR2 as SVGIG (reference sequence). CDR3 nucleotides: TGTGCCTGGAGCCGGGACAGGGATGGGGACTATGGCTACACCTTC. Its protein is CAWSRDRDGDYGYTF.

This chain joins TRBV2 and TRBJ2-6; D is unclear. The V end was cut by 5 bases, the J end by 4 bases, with 6 bases between. There are 13 residues in the CDR3. Germline V gene lookup returns CDR1 SNHLY and CDR2 FYNNEI. For the CDR3, the DNA is TGTGCCAGCAGTAACTACGGGGCCAACGTCCTGACTTTC. Amino acid sequence: CASSNYGANVLTF.

This clone has just one count. The V and J genes are TRBV7-8 and TRBJ2-5; D might be TRBD1 or TRBD2, each matching 5 bases. Trimming left V 11 bases short and J 5 bases short, with 18 bases between. The germline CDR1 and CDR2 sequences are SGHVS and FQNEAQ. The CDR3 is 13 amino acids. This CDR3 reads CAGKEGRGETQYF. Here the CDR3 DNA reads TGTGCCGGAAAAGAGGGGCGAGGTGAGACCCAGTACTTC. Combining the CDR3 with reference TRBV7-8 and TRBJ2-5 gives the whole variable domain GAGVSQSPRYKVAKRGQDVALRCDPISGHVSLFWYQQALGQGPEFLTYFQNEAQLDKSGLPSDRFFAERPEGSVSTLKIQRTQQEDSAVYLCAGKEGRGETQYFGPGTRLLVL.

This clone has only one observation. This rearrangement joins TRBV10-3 to TRBJ2-3; D is unclear. Trimming removed 10 bases at V and 2 bases at J, with 16 bases between. Germline V gene data show CDR1 as ENHRY and CDR2 as SYGVKD. This CDR3 is 14 amino acids long. The CDR3 sequence: CATSLLKNTDTQYF. The CDR3 nucleotides are TGTGCCACCTCCTTACTAAAGAACACAGATACGCAGTATTTT.

This rearrangement joins TRBV19 to TRBJ1-2; TRBD1 is a possible D gene (6 bases). This CDR3 region has 14 residues. Between the trimmed V and J ends, which lost 6 bases and 2 bases, there was a span of 13 bases. Germline-derived CDR1 and CDR2 are LNHDA and SQIVND (reference sequence). The CDR3: CASRPGTTNYGYTF. In nucleotides, the CDR3 is TGTGCCAGTAGGCCCGGGACAACCAACTATGGCTACACCTTC.

The V and J genes are TRBV4-3 and TRBJ2-1; the D is unclear. CDR1 is LGHNA and CDR2 is YSLEER in the germline V gene. The CDR3 runs 14 residues. V lost 0 bases and J 6 bases, leaving 9 bases between the germline ends. Here the CDR3 reads CASSQDNRFNEQFF. For the CDR3, the DNA is TGCGCCAGCAGCCAAGATAACCGGTTCAATGAGCAGTTCTTC.

This chain joins TRBV13 and TRBJ1-2; TRBD1 is a possible D gene (6 bases). V shed 0 bases and J shed 4 bases, with 15 bases lying between them. Looked up from germline, CDR1 is PRHDT and CDR2 is FYEKMQ (reference sequence). The CDR3 length is 16 residues. CDR3: CASSLGPQGGSYGYTF. The CDR3 bases are TGTGCCAGCAGCTTAGGCCCACAGGGCGGTAGCTATGGCTACACCTTC.

The rearrangement uses TRBV19 and TRBJ1-5; D gene uncertain. The CDR3 length is 14 residues. The germline V gene has CDR1 LNHDA and CDR2 SQIVND (reference sequence). Trimming took off 1 base at V and 6 bases at J, with 10 bases between the two ends. The CDR3 nucleotides are TGTGCCAGTAGTATAGCGGGAGTTCCTCAGCCCCAGCATTTT. Protein sequence: CASSIAGVPQPQHF.

A remark on this clone: Other nucleotide sequences in the sample specify the same CDR3. The chain is built from TRBV9 and TRBJ1-1, with TRBD1 as a possible D gene (6 bases). The CDR3 is 14 amino acids. The V and J ends lost 4 bases and 4 bases respectively, with 14 bases between them. Germline V gene sequence: CDR1 SGDLS, CDR2 YYNGEE. CDR3: CASSPTLGGTEAFF. The CDR3 nucleotides read TGTGCCAGCAGCCCGACGTTAGGGGGCACTGAAGCTTTCTTT. Looking up the rest from reference TRBV9 and TRBJ1-1 gives the full variable domain: DSGVTQTPKHLITATGQRVTLRCSPRSGDLSVYWYQQSLDQGLQFLIQYYNGEERAKGNILERFSAQQFPDLHSELNLSSLELGDSALYFCASSPTLGGTEAFFGQGTRLTVV.

This sequence joins TRBV20-1 and TRBJ2-1; no definite D call. Germline CDR1 and CDR2: DFQATT and SNEGSKA (reference sequence). V lost 4 bases and J 7 bases, leaving 8 bases between the germline ends. The CDR3 has 11 residues. CDR3 bases: TGCAGTGCTATCATTGGGAATGAGCAGTTCTTC. Translating gives CSAIIGNEQFF.